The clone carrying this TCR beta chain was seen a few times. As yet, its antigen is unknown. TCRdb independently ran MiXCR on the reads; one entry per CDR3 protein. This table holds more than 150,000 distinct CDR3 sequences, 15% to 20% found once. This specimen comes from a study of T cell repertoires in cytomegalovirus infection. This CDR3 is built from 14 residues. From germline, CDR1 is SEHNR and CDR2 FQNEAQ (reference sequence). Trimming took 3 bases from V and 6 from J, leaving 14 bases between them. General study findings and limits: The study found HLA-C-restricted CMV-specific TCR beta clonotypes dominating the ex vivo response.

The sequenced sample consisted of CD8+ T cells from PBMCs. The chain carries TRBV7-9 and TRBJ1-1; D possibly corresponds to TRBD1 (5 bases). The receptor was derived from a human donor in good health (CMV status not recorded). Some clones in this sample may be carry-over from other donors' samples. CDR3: CASSFVGEAAEAFF. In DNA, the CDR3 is TGTGCCAGCAGCTTCGTAGGGGAGGCCGCTGAAGCTTTCTTT.